The entry below gives a single T cell receptor (beta chain) sequence along with its context. Its antigen is undetermined. One junction end does not reproduce the germline sequence, and a read error may be involved. The CDR3 has 13 residues. Germline V lookup: CDR1 GTSNPN, CDR2 SVGIG (reference sequence). No cell sorting was done before RNA was extracted from the tissue. A modified ARM-PCR protocol with three rounds of nested PCR amplified TCRbeta. A single record per CDR3 protein comes from TCRdb applying MiXCR to the multiplex PCR reads. Here the sample spans about 200,000 distinct CDR3 sequences, 60% to 75% being singletons. The sample belongs to a study of tumor and adjacent non-tumor tissue in lung cancer. Study results and caveats: Higher tumor TCR diversity was associated with shorter survival.

This clonotype was obtained from a man between 60 and 70 years old with non-small cell lung cancer. V is TRBV30 and J is TRBJ1-6; D not certain. Sample: lung tumor tissue. The chain's CDR3 is CAWSHDRNSPLRF. The CDR3 DNA sequence: TGTGCCTGGAGCCATGACCGAAATTCACCCCTCCGCTTT.